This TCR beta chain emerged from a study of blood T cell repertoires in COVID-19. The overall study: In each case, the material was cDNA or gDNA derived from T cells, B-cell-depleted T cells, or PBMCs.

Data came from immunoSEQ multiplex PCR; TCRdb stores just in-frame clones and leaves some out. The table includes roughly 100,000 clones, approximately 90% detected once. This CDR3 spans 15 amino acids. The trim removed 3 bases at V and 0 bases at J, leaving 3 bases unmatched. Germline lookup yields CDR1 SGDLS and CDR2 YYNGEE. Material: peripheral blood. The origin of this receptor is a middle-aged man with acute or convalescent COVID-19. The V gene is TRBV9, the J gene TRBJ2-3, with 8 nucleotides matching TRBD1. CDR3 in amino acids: CASSADRASTDTQYF. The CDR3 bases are TGTGCCAGCAGCGCGGACAGGGCTAGCACAGATACGCAGTATTTT.